Below, 12 T cell receptor beta chains from the same sample are listed, as sequenced in a study of post-analysis software for immune sequencing data. The library was made from cDNA and included unique molecular identifiers. Via MiXCR, TCRdb re-called the PCR reads, giving one row per CDR3 protein. The repertoire holds about 560,000 distinct CDR3 sequences, with roughly 45% as singletons. These receptors' targets are unknown. Study-wide results and caveats: Five TRBV segments were significantly more frequent in patients than in controls. TRBV5-6, TRBV5-1 and TRBV20-1 were among these segments.

The sequenced sample consisted of blood. Every receptor here comes from a girl aged 5-17 years with multiple sclerosis.

This chain links TRBV7-8 with TRBJ1-2; no clear D. The CDR3 totals 15 residues. Germline-derived CDR1 and CDR2 are SGHVS and FQNEAQ. Trimming took 4 bases from V and 5 from J, leaving 17 bases between them. Here the CDR3 reads CASSSRRDRGYGYTF. DNA of the CDR3: TGTGCCAGCAGCTCCAGGAGGGATCGCGGGTATGGCTACACCTTC.

This clonotype showed up just once. This may arise from a read error, as a much more abundant clone is one base away. This chain connects TRBV12-3 or TRBV12-4 to TRBJ1-2; no definite D call. This CDR3 contains 13 residues. The CDR3 loop is CTSSLKSDYGYTF. CDR3 bases: TGTACCAGCAGTTTAAAGAGTGACTATGGCTACACCTTC.

This clonotype was seen a few times. This rearrangement joins TRBV4-2 to TRBJ2-3; D gene unclear. The V end was cut by 1 base, the J end by 6 bases, with 17 bases between. Germline CDR1 LGHNA, CDR2 YNFKEQ. The CDR3 loop spans 16 amino acids. CDR3 amino acids: CASSQASGRITDTQYF. CDR3 DNA sequence: TGTGCCAGCAGCCAAGCATCGGGCAGAATCACGGATACGCAGTATTTT.

V and J are TRBV3-1 and TRBJ2-7; possibly TRBD1 or TRBD2 for D (5 bases each). The CDR3 consists of 16 residues. CDR1 and CDR2 (germline): LGHDT, YNNKEL (reference sequence). The V and J ends lost 6 bases and 0 bases respectively, with 18 bases between them. CDR3 loop: CASRDYPGRDSYEQYF. The CDR3 DNA is TGTGCCAGCAGAGATTATCCGGGACGCGACTCCTACGAGCAGTACTTC.

This rearrangement joins TRBV7-9 to TRBJ2-5; D is perhaps TRBD1 (6 bases). Per the germline V gene, CDR1 is SEHNR and CDR2 is FQNEAQ (reference sequence). V lost 6 bases and J 4 bases, leaving 15 bases between the germline ends. This CDR3 comprises 14 residues. The CDR3, as DNA: TGTGCCAGCAGACCACAGGGTCCGGGAGAGACCCAGTACTTC. This gives the protein CASRPQGPGETQYF.

The rearrangement links TRBV2 to TRBJ2-7, with D tentatively TRBD2 (5 bases). Germline V lookup: CDR1 SNHLY, CDR2 FYNNEI. The length of the CDR3 is 15 residues. Trimming took 5 bases from V and 0 from J, leaving 14 bases between them. The CDR3 sequence: CASSTRTVSSYEQYF. CDR3 DNA sequence: TGTGCCAGCAGTACTAGGACGGTCAGCTCCTACGAGCAGTACTTC.

The genes are TRBV7-6 and TRBJ2-7; the D gene could be TRBD1 or TRBD2 (5 bases each). CDR3 length: 17 amino acids. V was pared by 6 bases and J by 2 bases, with 23 bases between. The germline V gene has CDR1 SGHVS and CDR2 FNYEAQ. The CDR3 reads CASSSSMRGHRPYEQYF. CDR3 sequence (DNA): TGTGCCAGCAGTTCCTCTATGAGGGGCCACAGACCCTACGAGCAGTACTTC.

The rearrangement links TRBV20-1 to TRBJ2-6; TRBD1 agrees at 7 bases. The CDR3 has 15 residues. Germline V CDR1 and CDR2: DFQATT, SNEGSKA (reference sequence). J was trimmed by 0 bases and V by 6 bases; bases with no gene match: 5. DNA of the CDR3: TGCAGTGCCCGGGACAGCAGCTCTGGGGCCAACGTCCTGACTTTC. It yields the protein CSARDSSSGANVLTF.

The rearrangement joins TRBV11-2 to TRBJ1-2; the match to TRBD1 covers 9 bases. Germline assignment: CDR1 SGHAT and CDR2 FQNNGV. Trimming cost V 4 bases and J 7 bases; bases outside gene matches: 16. The CDR3 sequence is 17 residues long. CDR3 loop: CASSYRPGTGSYPGYTF. The CDR3 DNA is TGTGCCAGCAGCTACCGTCCCGGGACAGGGTCCTACCCTGGCTACACCTTC.

In its sample, this clonotype was seen a few times. V usage is TRBV19 and J usage is TRBJ2-5; 10 bases line up with TRBD2. The J call may be faulty, since TRBJ2-7 better matches the DNA end. Germline CDR1 reads LNHDA; CDR2 reads SQIVND (reference sequence). This CDR3 contains 14 residues. The CDR3 region has the DNA TGTGCCAGTAGTATGCTAGCGGGGGACGGCGAGCAGTACTTC. Residues: CASSMLAGDGEQYF.

This clonotype was observed many times. This chain uses TRBV29-1 with TRBJ2-1, with D unclear. Between the trimmed V and J ends, which lost 6 bases and 0 bases, there was a span of 15 bases. Germline-derived CDR1 and CDR2 are SQVTM and ANQGSEA. The CDR3 length is 15 residues. CDR3 in amino acids: CSVAPISSSYNEQFF. The CDR3 DNA is TGCAGCGTCGCCCCAATCTCGAGCTCCTACAATGAGCAGTTCTTC.

This chain links TRBV7-3 with TRBJ2-3; D is ambiguous. Germline lookup yields CDR1 SGHTA and CDR2 FQGTGA. V lost 3 bases, J lost 6 bases, and 10 bases lay in between. The CDR3 consists of 13 residues. CDR3 in amino acids: CASSFTPSDTQYF. For the CDR3, the DNA is TGTGCCAGCAGCTTTACCCCCTCTGATACGCAGTATTTT.